This T cell receptor beta chain was captured in a study of blood T cell repertoires in COVID-19. On the study more broadly: COVID-19 samples from acute and convalescent phases originated in the United States, Italy and Spain. From T cells, B-cell-depleted T cells, or PBMCs came the material, which was cDNA or gDNA.

Under the authors' procedure: Estimation of nucleated cell counts relied on the amplification of reference gene primers. Using immunoSEQ multiplex PCR, the repertoire was profiled, and TCRdb retains in-frame clones only, with some absent. For V, J and clone size, that table is used; D and trimming come from the DNA. The data show 60,000 to 80,000 clones, roughly 85% seen once. The table lists this clone with a count of one. The germline gives CDR1 SGHRS, CDR2 YFSETQ. The V segment lost 5 bases and the J segment 5 bases; nucleotides outside the gene matches: 8. The CDR3 sequence is 16 residues long. This rearrangement joins TRBV5-1 to TRBJ2-5; 14 positions agree with TRBD2. The receptor was isolated from a man over 45 with acute or convalescent COVID-19. The sample comprised peripheral blood. The CDR3 DNA follows: TGCGCCAGCAGTCGGACCGGGACTAGCGGGGGTGAGACCCAGTACTTC. Translated: CASSRTGTSGGETQYF.